These 28 T cell receptor beta chains came from one sample sequenced in a study of blood T cell repertoires in COVID-19. Generated by immunoSEQ multiplex PCR, the TCRdb table keeps only in-frame clones and is missing some. This sample has about 200,000 clones; approximately 84% occur once, and the top ten carry 4.5% to 5%. Sequenced: peripheral blood. All receptors come from a woman at least 80 years old with acute or convalescent COVID-19.

The chain couples TRBV5-1 to TRBJ2-2, with D hard to call. The V gene lost 4 bases and the J gene lost 5 bases, with 12 bases spanning the gap. Germline CDR1 and CDR2: SGHRS and YFSETQ. The CDR3 runs 14 residues. Written as DNA, the CDR3 is TGCGCCAGCAGCCGCGACACTTTAACCGGGGAGCTGTTTTTT. Residues: CASSRDTLTGELFF.

This sequence joins TRBV7-9 and TRBJ1-1, with 10 bases matching TRBD1. CDR3 size: 14 residues. V lost 4 bases, J lost 4 bases, and 3 bases stayed unmatched. Germline loops: CDR1 SEHNR, CDR2 FQNEAQ (reference sequence). CDR3 nucleotides: TGTGCCAGCAGCTCAGGGGACAGGGGCACTGAAGCTTTCTTT. Its translation: CASSSGDRGTEAFF.

The chain is built from TRBV6-4 and TRBJ2-3; 9 bases agree with TRBD1. CDR1 is MRHNA, CDR2 SNTAGT, per germline. The CDR3 extends over 14 amino acids. The J segment lost 4 bases and the V segment lost 6 bases, leaving 5 bases of the junction unmatched. CDR3 sequence reads: CASRRDREADTQYF. The CDR3 coding sequence is TGTGCCAGCAGAAGGGACAGGGAGGCAGATACGCAGTATTTT.

V gene TRBV6-6 combines with J gene TRBJ1-2; weak D call: TRBD1 (5 bases). The CDR3 totals 15 residues. With 1 base removed from V and 0 bases from J, the gap between germline ends came to 9 bases. Germline V gene data show CDR1 as MNHNY and CDR2 as SVGAGI (reference sequence). This CDR3 reads CASSYFGDSNYGYTF. In DNA form, the CDR3 reads TGTGCCAGCAGTTACTTTGGGGACTCTAACTATGGCTACACCTTC.

DNA for the CDR3: TGCAGTGCTAGTCCCTCAGTAGGGGACACAGATACGCAGTATTTT. Translated: CSASPSVGDTDTQYF. The rearrangement joins TRBV20-1 to TRBJ2-3, with D maybe TRBD1 (5 bases). The germline V gene has CDR1 DFQATT and CDR2 SNEGSKA (reference sequence). The CDR3 is 15 residues long. Trimming left V 3 bases short and J 2 bases short, with 15 bases between.

The rearrangement joins TRBV30 to TRBJ1-6; 7 nucleotides align to TRBD1. This CDR3 has 14 amino acids. V was pared by 5 bases and J by 4 bases, with 5 bases of the junction left unmatched. Looked up from germline, CDR1 is GTSNPN and CDR2 is SVGIG (reference sequence). The CDR3 coding sequence is TGTGCCTGGGGGACAGTTCGATATAATTCACCCCTCCACTTT. Its protein product is CAWGTVRYNSPLHF.

In this sample, this clone turned up a few times. This chain connects TRBV6-5 to TRBJ1-2; D might be TRBD1 (5 bases). Per germline, CDR1 MNHEY and CDR2 SVGAGI. The CDR3 loop spans 15 amino acids. The V end was cut by 5 bases, the J end by 1 base, with 14 bases between. CDR3 residues: CASSPGWGSNYGYTF. The CDR3 nucleotides are TGTGCCAGCAGTCCCGGTTGGGGCAGTAACTATGGCTACACCTTC.

Regarding this clone: An end of the junction differs from the germline gene, which may be a read error. The gene calls are TRBV6-1 and TRBJ1-2, with D possibly TRBD1 on 5 matching bases. Germline CDR1 reads MNHNS; CDR2 reads SASEGT. The CDR3 is 14 amino acids. In DNA, the CDR3 is TGTGCCAGCAGTGACGCCAGGGATATCTATGGTTACACCTTC. It translates to CASSDARDIYGYTF.

Note on this clone: One end of the junction is discordant with germline, which a read error may explain. The V call is TRBV7-7, the J call TRBJ2-5; 9 bases are shared with TRBD1. Germline V gene sequence: CDR1 SSHAT, CDR2 FNYEAQ (reference sequence). The CDR3 runs to 18 residues. The CDR3 region is CASSPTGGQGLSSATQYF. CDR3 bases: TGTGCTAGCAGCCCTACGGGGGGACAGGGACTCTCCTCGGCCACCCAGTACTTC.

The chain has TRBV2 and TRBJ1-5; 7 positions match TRBD1. The CDR3 runs to 12 residues. The trim removed 6 bases at V and 6 bases at J, leaving 2 bases unmatched. Germline CDR1 SNHLY, CDR2 FYNNEI. Written as DNA, the CDR3 is TGTGCCAGCAGGACAGGGTCTCAGCCCCAGCATTTT. This translates into CASRTGSQPQHF. Full variable domain (rest looked up from reference TRBV2 and TRBJ1-5): EPEVTQTPSHQVTQMGQEVILRCVPISNHLYFYWYRQILGQKVEFLVSFYNNEISEKSEIFDDQFSVERPDGSNFTLKIRSTKLEDSAMYFCASRTGSQPQHFGDGTRLSIL.

This clone appeared a few times. The V call is TRBV4-1, the J call TRBJ1-5, with unresolved D. The germline V and J ends were trimmed by 2 bases and 4 bases, with 12 bases remaining between them. The V gene's germline CDR1 is MGHRA and CDR2 YSYEKL. The CDR3 totals 15 residues. Here the CDR3 reads CASSQLGLRNQPQHF. As DNA, the CDR3 is TGCGCCAGCAGCCAACTGGGCCTTAGGAATCAGCCCCAGCATTTT.

The chain recombines TRBV5-1 with TRBJ2-7; TRBD2 is a possible D gene (5 bases). The CDR3 has 13 residues. CDR1 is SGHRS and CDR2 is YFSETQ in the germline V gene. V was clipped by 4 bases and J by 5 bases, with 13 bases between them. The chain's CDR3 is CASSRVEVHEQYF. The DNA of the CDR3 is TGCGCCAGCAGCCGGGTGGAGGTCCACGAGCAGTACTTC.

The V and J genes are TRBV11-2 and TRBJ1-1; 9 nucleotides agree with TRBD1. CDR1 and CDR2 (germline): SGHAT, FQNNGV. The CDR3 has 17 amino acids. The ends lost 5 bases at V and 4 bases at J; junction bases unmatched: 14. CDR3 in DNA: TGTGCCAGCAGCCCTACGAAGCGACAGGGGGGCTTCACTGAAGCTTTCTTT. Translating gives CASSPTKRQGGFTEAFF. Looking up the rest from reference TRBV11-2 and TRBJ1-1 gives the full variable domain: EAGVAQSPRYKIIEKRQSVAFWCNPISGHATLYWYQQILGQGPKLLIQFQNNGVVDDSQLPKDRFSAERLKGVDSTLKIQPAKLEDSAVYLCASSPTKRQGGFTEAFFGQGTRLTVV.

The chain has TRBV4-3 and TRBJ2-1, with TRBD2 matching 14 bases. Trimming cost V 0 bases and J 8 bases; bases outside gene matches: 6. The CDR3 totals 17 residues. Looked up from germline, CDR1 is LGHNA and CDR2 is YSLEER. CDR3 sequence reads: CASSQEFGTSGSDEQFF. Here the CDR3 DNA reads TGCGCCAGCAGCCAAGAATTCGGGACTAGCGGGAGCGATGAGCAGTTCTTC.

The V and J genes are TRBV19 and TRBJ1-5; TRBD1 agrees at 9 bases. The V gene end was trimmed by 3 bases and the J gene end by 6 bases; junction bases not matched to a gene: 6. The length of the CDR3 is 15 residues. Germline V CDR1 and CDR2: LNHDA, SQIVND (reference sequence). Here the CDR3 DNA reads TGTGCCAGTAGTATGGAGGGACAGGGTAGTCAGCCCCAGCATTTT. It is translated as CASSMEGQGSQPQHF.

The CDR3: CASSEVQGGEQFF. CDR3 DNA sequence: TGTGCCAGCAGTGAGGTCCAGGGAGGTGAGCAGTTCTTC. The chain couples TRBV2 to TRBJ2-1; possibly TRBD2 for D (6 bases). The CDR3 loop spans 13 amino acids. Trimming pared 3 bases from V and 9 bases from J, leaving 12 bases between. Germline V gene sequence: CDR1 SNHLY, CDR2 FYNNEI. Full variable domain (outside the CDR3, taken from reference TRBV2 and TRBJ2-1): EPEVTQTPSHQVTQMGQEVILRCVPISNHLYFYWYRQILGQKVEFLVSFYNNEISEKSEIFDDQFSVERPDGSNFTLKIRSTKLEDSAMYFCASSEVQGGEQFFGPGTRLTVL.

The chain combines TRBV6-2 or TRBV6-3 with TRBJ1-5; possible D gene TRBD1, 6 bases. Germline-derived CDR1 and CDR2 are MNHEY and SVGEGT. This CDR3 comprises 15 residues. The V gene lost 0 bases and the J gene lost 7 bases, with 13 bases spanning the gap. DNA for the CDR3: TGTGCCAGCAGTTACTCGATGTCAGGGGCACAGCCCCAGCATTTT. Protein sequence: CASSYSMSGAQPQHF.

The CDR3 spells CASSLLSTGELFF. As DNA, the CDR3 is TGTGCCAGCAGCTTACTCAGCACCGGGGAGCTGTTTTTT. The chain couples TRBV11-3 to TRBJ2-2; D unresolved. Trimming removed 2 bases at V and 4 bases at J, with 5 bases between. Germline CDR1 is SGHNT and CDR2 is YENEEA. The CDR3 runs to 13 residues.

V and J are TRBV7-9 and TRBJ2-7, with a weak D call TRBD1 (5 bases). From germline, CDR1 is SEHNR and CDR2 FQNEAQ (reference sequence). CDR3 length: 14 amino acids. The V end lost 5 bases, the J end lost 0 bases, and 11 bases lay between the germline ends. CDR3 sequence: CASSPQGVSYEQYF. CDR3 sequence (DNA): TGTGCCAGCAGCCCCCAGGGCGTCTCCTACGAGCAGTACTTC.

The chain is built from TRBV12-3 or TRBV12-4 and TRBJ2-7, with D perhaps TRBD2 (6 bases). The CDR3 has 13 amino acids. Trimming removed 5 bases from V and 7 bases from J, with 15 bases in between. The CDR3 loop reads CASSRDSPGEQYF. For the CDR3, the DNA is TGTGCCAGCAGTCGGGACTCCCCCGGGGAGCAGTACTTC.

The chain employs TRBV5-1 and TRBJ1-1; perhaps TRBD1 as D (5 bases). The germline V gene encodes CDR1 SGHRS and CDR2 YFSETQ. V lost 4 bases, J lost 8 bases, and 12 bases lay in between. The CDR3 loop spans 12 amino acids. Here the CDR3 reads CASSLDTGEAFF. Here the CDR3 DNA reads TGCGCCAGCAGCCTGGATACAGGAGAAGCTTTCTTT.

The sample holds many counts of this clone. This chain links TRBV19 with TRBJ2-2, with 8 bases identical to TRBD2. Losses at the gene ends were 7 bases for V and 4 bases for J; bases not matched to a gene: 8. Germline CDR1 is LNHDA and CDR2 is SQIVND (reference sequence). This CDR3 contains 15 residues. The CDR3 spells CASKGISGVTGELFF. The DNA of the CDR3 is TGTGCCAGTAAAGGTATTAGCGGGGTCACCGGGGAGCTGTTTTTT.

This CDR3 is CASSLGTAYTYEQYF. DNA of the CDR3: TGTGCCAGCAGCCTCGGGACAGCGTATACCTACGAGCAGTACTTC. The chain joins TRBV3-1 (or the pseudogene TRBV3-2) to TRBJ2-7, with 7 nucleotides matching TRBD1. This CDR3 comprises 15 residues. CDR1 is LGHDT, CDR2 YNNKEL, per germline (reference sequence). The V and J ends lost 4 bases and 2 bases, in that order; junction bases with no gene match: 8.

To note about this clone: Other DNA sequences within the sample encode an identical CDR3. The chain carries TRBV7-9 and TRBJ2-2; a weak D match, TRBD1 (6 bases). Germline CDR1 and CDR2: SEHNR and FQNEAQ (reference sequence). Trimming pared 2 bases from V and 5 bases from J, leaving 6 bases between. The CDR3 spans 13 residues. The CDR3 DNA reads as TGTGCCAGCAGCTTACAGGGGACCGGGGAGCTGTTTTTT. This codes for CASSLQGTGELFF.

In its sample, this clone was seen once. The chain employs TRBV18 and TRBJ2-1, with 11 bases lining up with TRBD2. CDR3 length: 14 residues. The germline V gene has CDR1 KGHSH and CDR2 LQKENI. Trimming removed 3 bases from V and 7 bases from J; junction bases left unmatched: 2. The CDR3 reads CASSPGLAENEQFF. CDR3 nucleotide sequence: TGTGCCAGCTCACCGGGACTAGCGGAGAATGAGCAGTTCTTC.

The chain is built from TRBV7-9 and TRBJ1-1, with TRBD1 matching 7 bases. Germline trimming cut 5 bases from V and 0 bases from J; bases unmatched to any gene: 9. The CDR3 contains 16 residues. Germline values: CDR1 SEHNR, CDR2 FQNEAQ (reference sequence). CDR3 bases: TGTGCCAGCAGCCCCCCGGGACAGTCTTTGAACACTGAAGCTTTCTTT. Protein product: CASSPPGQSLNTEAFF. The full variable domain, with the rest looked up from reference TRBV7-9 and TRBJ1-1, is DTGVSQNPRHKITKRGQNVTFRCDPISEHNRLYWYRQTLGQGPEFLTYFQNEAQLEKSRLLSDRFSAERPKGSFSTLEIQRTEQGDSAMYLCASSPPGQSLNTEAFFGQGTRLTVV.

This sequence joins TRBV7-8 and TRBJ1-5, with 8 bases lining up with TRBD1. The CDR3 contains 17 residues. In germline, CDR1 is SGHVS, CDR2 FQNEAQ. J gave up 4 bases and V 0 bases, and 8 bases lay outside the gene matches. CDR3 loop: CASSLAQGALKNQPQHF. The CDR3 nucleotides read TGTGCCAGCAGCTTAGCTCAGGGGGCATTGAAGAATCAGCCCCAGCATTTT.

The chain combines TRBV28 with TRBJ1-5; D is unresolved. This CDR3 contains 15 residues. V lost 3 bases to trimming and J lost 0 bases, with 9 bases between them. CDR1 MDHEN and CDR2 SYDVKM come from the germline V gene. The CDR3 nucleotides are TGTGCCAGCAGTTTTTCAGGCCGTAGCAATCAGCCCCAGCATTTT. This translates into CASSFSGRSNQPQHF.